These 16 T cell receptor beta chains share one sample of origin, sequenced in a study of blood T cell repertoires in COVID-19. Sequenced by immunoSEQ multiplex PCR; TCRdb stores in-frame clones only, minus some. The table records some 11,000 clones, nearly 90% of them present only once. The sample comprised peripheral blood. The receptors stem from a man aged 25 to 40 with active or convalescent COVID-19.

The chain couples TRBV27 to TRBJ2-3; TRBD1 might be the D (6 bases). The CDR3 is 14 amino acids. V gave up 2 bases and J gave up 2 bases, with 8 bases separating them. CDR1 is MNHEY, CDR2 SMNVEV, per germline (reference sequence). The chain's CDR3 is CASSLGQHTDTQYF. The CDR3 DNA reads as TGTGCCAGCAGTTTAGGACAGCACACAGATACGCAGTATTTT.

V is TRBV10-2 and J is TRBJ2-7; D gene ambiguous. Trimming left V 4 bases short and J 5 bases short, with 9 bases between. Germline V gene data show CDR1 as WSHSY and CDR2 as SAAADI. The CDR3 has 12 residues. The CDR3 loop is CASSGSEDEQYV. The CDR3 bases are TGCGCCAGCAGTGGATCCGAGGACGAGCAGTACGTC.

The chain recombines TRBV18 with TRBJ1-2, with 8 bases lining up with TRBD1. The CDR3 extends over 15 amino acids. The trim removed 0 bases at V and 6 bases at J, leaving 6 bases unmatched. The V gene's germline CDR1 is KGHSH and CDR2 LQKENI. The CDR3 is CASSPPRTGSDGYTF. CDR3 coding DNA: TGTGCCAGCTCACCACCGCGGACAGGGTCTGATGGCTACACCTTC.

J is TRBJ2-3 and V is TRBV18; 8 nucleotides line up with TRBD2. Per germline, CDR1 KGHSH and CDR2 LQKENI. The length of the CDR3 is 16 residues. J gave up 2 bases and V 3 bases, and 7 bases lay outside the gene matches. The DNA of the CDR3 is TGTGCCAGCTCACCCACGGGACTAGTGAACACAGATACGCAGTATTTT. It yields the protein CASSPTGLVNTDTQYF.

This rearrangement joins TRBV3-1 (or the pseudogene TRBV3-2) to TRBJ2-1; D is possibly TRBD2 (6 bases). The germline CDR1 and CDR2 sequences are LGHDT and YNNKEL (reference sequence). V was clipped by 1 base and J by 10 bases, with 8 bases between them. This CDR3 is 12 amino acids long. In nucleotides, the CDR3 is TGTGCCAGCAGCCAAGCTGCGGGGGAGCAGTTCTTC. Translated, it gives CASSQAAGEQFF.

The rearrangement uses TRBV6-1 and TRBJ2-5, with 9 bases identical to TRBD1. This CDR3 spans 12 amino acids. Trimming cost V 1 base and J 11 bases; bases outside gene matches: 2. Germline V gene data show CDR1 as MNHNS and CDR2 as SASEGT. The CDR3 is CASSEGTGAQYF. As DNA, the CDR3 is TGTGCCAGCAGTGAAGGGACAGGGGCACAGTACTTC.

The chain links TRBV19 to TRBJ1-6; D is uncertain. The length of the CDR3 is 13 residues. CDR1 LNHDA and CDR2 SQIVND come from the germline V gene (reference sequence). V dropped 4 bases and J dropped 9 bases, with 10 bases sitting between them. The CDR3 region has the DNA TGTGCCAGTAGTAACGGGAATACTTCACCCCTCCACTTT. This codes for CASSNGNTSPLHF.

J is TRBJ1-6 and V is TRBV27; TRBD1 is a possible D gene (6 bases). The CDR3 runs 13 residues. Trimming shortened V by 3 bases and J by 10 bases, and 10 bases separated the two germline ends. The germline V gene has CDR1 MNHEY and CDR2 SMNVEV (reference sequence). CDR3 residues: CASSFTGFSPLHF. The CDR3 DNA follows: TGTGCCAGCAGTTTTACAGGGTTCTCACCCCTCCACTTT.

This clone has a handful of counts. The chain is built from TRBV10-2 and TRBJ2-7; a possible D gene is TRBD2 (5 bases). Germline CDR1 is WSHSY and CDR2 is SAAADI. The CDR3 covers 14 residues. V was clipped by 6 bases and J by 6 bases, with 18 bases between them. CDR3 protein: CASSPLGRYSEQYF. CDR3 DNA: TGCGCCAGCAGCCCACTAGGCCGCTACAGCGAGCAGTACTTC.

This chain links TRBV11-2 with TRBJ1-4; D possibly corresponds to TRBD1 (6 bases). This CDR3 is built from 13 residues. V was cut by 1 base and J by 10 bases, with 10 bases left in between. Per the germline V gene, CDR1 is SGHAT and CDR2 is FQNNGV. The CDR3 loop is CASSLAGEGKLFF. The CDR3 nucleotides read TGTGCCAGCAGCTTAGCAGGGGAGGGAAAACTGTTTTTT.

This clone was seen only once. This chain connects TRBV2 to TRBJ1-3; D perhaps matches TRBD1 (5 bases). The CDR3 is 15 amino acids. Germline CDR1 SNHLY, CDR2 FYNNEI. The germline V and J ends were trimmed by 4 bases and 3 bases, with 13 bases remaining between them. The CDR3 is CASSAGQGNGNTIYF. The CDR3 DNA reads TGTGCCAGCAGTGCTGGCCAGGGAAATGGAAACACCATATATTTT.

This clone was seen more than once but under ten times. V gene TRBV24-1 combines with J gene TRBJ2-2; tentatively, D is TRBD2 (5 bases). The CDR3 runs 14 residues. Trimming shortened V by 5 bases and J by 7 bases, and 13 bases separated the two germline ends. The germline CDR1 and CDR2 sequences are KGHDR and SFDVKD. As DNA, the CDR3 is TGTGCCACCAGTGGCAGAGTTGGAGGCGGGGAGCTGTTTTTT. It yields the protein CATSGRVGGGELFF.

The chain links TRBV29-1 to TRBJ2-1; TRBD2 agrees at 10 bases. The V gene end was trimmed by 7 bases and the J gene end by 2 bases; junction bases not matched to a gene: 11. There are 16 residues in the CDR3. Germline lookup yields CDR1 SQVTM and CDR2 ANQGSEA. The CDR3 coding sequence is TGCAGCGCCTCAAGCGGGGGGGCTGCCCCCTACAATGAGCAGTTCTTC. This encodes CSASSGGAAPYNEQFF.

J is TRBJ1-6 and V is TRBV30; TRBD1 agrees at 7 bases. The CDR3 has 13 residues. V was clipped by 5 bases and J by 8 bases; unmatched bases: 6. CDR1 is GTSNPN and CDR2 is SVGIG in the germline V gene (reference sequence). Here the CDR3 DNA reads TGTGCCTGGTGTGACAGGGCAGATTCACCCCTCCACTTT. As protein: CAWCDRADSPLHF. The full variable domain, in which reference TRBV30 and TRBJ1-6 provide the parts outside the CDR3, is SQTIHQWPATLVQPVGSPLSLECTVEGTSNPNLYWYRQAAGRGLQLLFYSVGIGQISSEVPQNLSASRPQDRQFILSSKKLLLSDSGFYLCAWCDRADSPLHFGNGTRLTVT.

The chain links TRBV18 to TRBJ1-5; no reliable D call. V shed 2 bases and J shed 0 bases, with 8 bases lying between them. Germline-derived CDR1 and CDR2 are KGHSH and LQKENI. This CDR3 is 15 amino acids long. CDR3 loop: CASSPSRDSNQPQHF. CDR3 bases: TGTGCCAGCTCACCATCTCGGGATAGCAATCAGCCCCAGCATTTT.

The V call is TRBV5-1, the J call TRBJ1-6; D may be TRBD1 (5 bases). The V and J ends lost 0 bases and 7 bases respectively, with 11 bases between them. CDR1 is SGHRS and CDR2 is YFSETQ in the germline V gene. The CDR3 sequence is 15 residues long. The CDR3 region has the DNA TGCGCCAGCAGCTTGGAAGGGGTGGGGAATTCACCCCTCCACTTT. It is translated as CASSLEGVGNSPLHF.